This section outlines one T cell receptor (beta chain) sequence together with its context. Its specificity is not known. The sample belongs to a study of PD-1 blockade in classical Hodgkin lymphoma. Study overall: Patients were infused with nivolumab 3 mg/kg every 2 weeks. Findings and caveats of the study: The baseline diversity of complete responders showed similarity to that of newly diagnosed patients.

Following autologous stem cell transplantation, relapse occurred in every patient, and exposure to brentuximab vedotin varied. Researchers report purifying CD4+ T cells from thawed PBMCs by magnetic negative selection. The CDR3 contains 13 residues. Germline V CDR1 and CDR2: ENHRY, SYGVKD. V gave up 9 bases and J gave up 0 bases, with 10 bases separating them. Repertoires were generated with immunoSEQ multiplex PCR, while TCRdb's copy carries only in-frame clones and drops some. The profile shows approximately 28,000 clones, about 74% of them singletons. The sample here was CD4+ T cells from blood, taken at baseline. This receptor was taken from a human donor with classical Hodgkin lymphoma. The chain uses TRBV10-3 and TRBJ2-3, with TRBD1 as a possible D gene (5 bases). The CDR3 region has the DNA TGTGCCATAGGACATACTAGCACAGATACGCAGTATTTT. It translates to CAIGHTSTDTQYF.